This T cell receptor (beta chain) was observed in a study of blood T cell repertoires in COVID-19. As for the study in general: The United States, Italy and Spain were the sources of the acute and convalescent COVID-19 samples. The analysed material was cDNA or gDNA that came from T cells, B-cell-depleted T cells, or PBMCs.

In the original analysis: Amplification of reference gene primers was used by the study to estimate nucleated cell counts. Sequenced by immunoSEQ multiplex PCR; TCRdb stores in-frame clones only, minus some. V, J and clone size were drawn from that table, and D and trimming were deduced from the DNA. This table has about 370,000 clones, more than 80% appearing once. Germline V gives CDR1 ENHRY, CDR2 SYGVKD. There are 15 residues in the CDR3. V lost 4 bases and J lost 9; bases outside the gene matches: 9. Recruited during active infection, patients (from Seattle) were subsequently followed longitudinally.

The source material was peripheral blood. This receptor was taken from a woman in her 30s with COVID-19, enrolled during active disease. The gene calls are TRBV10-3 and TRBJ2-1, with 10 positions matching TRBD2. CDR3 in amino acids: CAISGEAGGRVEQFF. CDR3 DNA: TGTGCCATCAGTGGGGAAGCGGGAGGGAGGGTTGAGCAGTTCTTC.